Sequencing of this T cell receptor (beta chain) was carried out in a study of control samples from healthy donors and cancer patients (dated by TCRdb to between 2020 and 2021). Cut back by 2 bases and 1 base, the V and J ends lie 15 bases apart. From cysteine to phenylalanine, the CDR3 is 16 amino acids long. The kept DNA is CDR3 alone, 48 bases in frame from the first base. Looking up the germline V gene yields CDR1 MGHRA and CDR2 YSYEKL. Concerning this clone itself: The antigen it binds to is not known. Base quality data are lacking; no much larger clone is found one base away.

The library was made by the immunoSEQ multiplex PCR assay. In TCRdb, the immuneACCESS table is reduced to in-frame sequences with V and J assigned. These tables do not hold every clone; where another copy was compared, an unresolved V gene accounts for under half, and the others remain unexplained. Across this sample there are about 75,000 clones, with more than 80% seen only once. Jointly, the top ten make up about 16% of the sample. The sequencing input was blood. This sequence originates from a man aged 45-65 years in good health. In this chain, TRBV4-1 is recombined with TRBJ2-7; a tentative D call is TRBD1 (6 bases match). The nucleotide sequence reads TGCGCCAGCAGCCAACAACAGGGAGTGGGGTCCTACGAGCAGTACTTC. The encoded protein is CASSQQQGVGSYEQYF.